The T cell receptor (beta chain) under discussion was sequenced for a study of post-analysis software for immune sequencing data. At the level of the study: Relapsing-remitting, secondary progressive and progressive-relapsing multiple sclerosis were all included among the disease courses.

Looked up from germline, CDR1 is SGHNT and CDR2 is YENEEA. The CDR3 is made up of 16 amino acids. Unmatched junction bases numbered 7, after V lost 5 bases and J lost 0 bases. Findings and caveats of the study: Strong same-batch co-clustering of samples appeared with F measure clustering. In multiple sclerosis, normalized Chao1 diversity was significantly below that of controls. Comparison of patients with controls showed about 5 TRBV segments more frequent in patients, TRBV5-6, TRBV5-1 and TRBV20-1 among them.

TCR beta libraries were prepared from cDNA with unique molecular identifiers. T cells numbering about 0.9 to 10 million yielded cDNA molecules that totaled roughly 500,000. From the PCR reads, TCRdb called clonotypes with MiXCR, one entry per CDR3 protein. The repertoire holds over 700,000 distinct CDR3 sequences, roughly 27% seen once, with around 0.56% in the top ten. Details on this clonotype: No antigen is known for it.

The sequence was obtained from a girl aged 5 to 17 with multiple sclerosis. This chain connects TRBV11-3 to TRBJ2-5; 9 bases are shared with TRBD2. The sequenced material came from blood. The CDR3 here is CASSPGTSLDQETQYF. Written as DNA, the CDR3 is TGTGCCAGCAGCCCCGGGACTAGCCTCGACCAAGAGACCCAGTACTTC.